The 16 T cell receptor beta chains in this list originate from one sample, sequenced in a study of persistence of HIV-infected CD4 T cells. This nonspecific control used anti-CD3/anti-CD28 bead stimulation of CD4+ T cells. Sorting of responding CD4+ T cells relied on upregulated CD40 ligand together with CD69. The libraries were made with immunoSEQ version 4 in survey mode. The method was immunoSEQ multiplex PCR; TCRdb's version includes in-frame clones alone and lacks a portion of them. Of under 45,000 clones detected, around 90% appear once; the ten largest clones hold 1%. What these receptors recognize is not known. The sample in question was CD4+ T cells sorted from PBMCs after approximately 19-hour stimulation, obtained from a patient who received antiretroviral therapy. The receptor source for this set is an adult man with HIV who was CMV-seropositive.

The rearrangement links TRBV25-1 to TRBJ2-1; 8 nucleotides match TRBD1. The trim removed 3 bases at V and 6 bases at J, leaving 13 bases unmatched. The germline V gene encodes CDR1 MGHDK and CDR2 SYGVNS. CDR3 length equals 17 residues. In DNA form, the CDR3 reads TGTGCCAGCAGTGAGTCGGAAGGACAGGGAAAGGGCAATGAGCAGTTCTTC. It specifies CASSESEGQGKGNEQFF.

This chain uses TRBV5-1 with TRBJ1-6, with TRBD1 matching 9 bases. Trimming at V came to 0 bases and at J to 7 bases, leaving 5 bases not matched to a gene. CDR3 size: 16 residues. Per the germline V gene, CDR1 is SGHRS and CDR2 is YFSETQ. The CDR3: CASSLGTGVGNSPLHF. CDR3 nucleotides: TGCGCCAGCAGCTTGGGGACAGGGGTCGGGAATTCACCCCTCCACTTT.

V and J are TRBV28 and TRBJ1-3; 8 bases line up with TRBD1. This CDR3 has 15 amino acids. CDR1 MDHEN and CDR2 SYDVKM come from the germline V gene. The V and J ends lost 6 bases and 4 bases, in that order; junction bases with no gene match: 8. This chain's CDR3 is CASRTQGARGNTIYF. The CDR3 nucleotides are TGTGCCAGCAGGACGCAGGGGGCGCGCGGAAACACCATATATTTT.

The chain combines TRBV19 with TRBJ1-1, with D possibly being TRBD1 (5 bases). V gave up 3 bases and J gave up 4 bases, with 15 bases separating them. Looked up from germline, CDR1 is LNHDA and CDR2 is SQIVND (reference sequence). The CDR3 length is 15 residues. This CDR3 is CASSIDPGRGTEAFF. The CDR3 DNA sequence: TGTGCCAGTAGTATCGATCCGGGACGGGGCACTGAAGCTTTCTTT.

This chain connects TRBV6-5 to TRBJ2-7; D assignment may be TRBD1 or TRBD2 (5 bases each). The V and J ends lost 5 bases and 3 bases respectively, with 14 bases between them. Germline V CDR1 and CDR2: MNHEY, SVGAGI. This CDR3 is built from 14 residues. CDR3 in DNA: TGTGCCAGCAGTCCCAATACGGGACGCTACGAGCAGTACTTC. Protein: CASSPNTGRYEQYF.

This clone was seen once. The chain employs TRBV30 and TRBJ2-4; D call uncertain. V gave up 0 bases and J gave up 7 bases, with 10 bases separating them. Per germline, CDR1 GTSNPN and CDR2 SVGIG (reference sequence). The CDR3 has 13 residues. CDR3 coding DNA: TGTGCCTGGAGTGTCGCAGCCCACAACATTCAGTACTTC. Translated, it gives CAWSVAAHNIQYF.

This rearrangement joins TRBV12-3 or TRBV12-4 to TRBJ1-5; possible D gene TRBD1, 6 bases. The CDR3 has 13 residues. V was cut by 6 bases and J by 7 bases, with 13 bases left in between. The CDR3 loop is CASSYRVEQPQHF. CDR3 coding DNA: TGTGCCAGCAGCTACAGGGTAGAACAGCCCCAGCATTTT.

The chain uses TRBV18 and TRBJ2-1; 8 nucleotides match TRBD1. The CDR3 runs 15 residues. Germline V CDR1 and CDR2: KGHSH, LQKENI. J was trimmed by 5 bases and V by 1 base; bases with no gene match: 4. DNA of the CDR3: TGTGCCAGCTCACCACGGCAGGGGGCCGACAATGAGCAGTTCTTC. Amino acids: CASSPRQGADNEQFF.

This rearrangement joins TRBV5-6 to TRBJ1-2; a possible D gene is TRBD1 (5 bases). This CDR3 comprises 13 residues. V shed 0 bases and J shed 3 bases, with 6 bases lying between them. Germline V lookup: CDR1 SGHDT, CDR2 YYEEEE. CDR3 in amino acids: CASSLGRDYGYTF. CDR3 DNA sequence: TGTGCCAGCAGCTTGGGCAGGGACTATGGCTACACCTTC.

This clone came up a few times. The rearrangement uses TRBV2 and TRBJ1-4, with D unclear. Trimming removed 6 bases at V and 2 bases at J, with 10 bases between. The germline V gene has CDR1 SNHLY and CDR2 FYNNEI. The CDR3 is 14 amino acids. DNA of the CDR3: TGTGCCAGCAGCCGATATGGCACTAATGAAAAACTGTTTTTT. Encoded protein: CASSRYGTNEKLFF.

This chain connects TRBV2 to TRBJ2-7, with 7 bases that match TRBD1. V lost 4 bases, J lost 4 bases, and 10 bases stayed unmatched. The germline V gene has CDR1 SNHLY and CDR2 FYNNEI. The CDR3 is 15 amino acids. CDR3 sequence: CASSAGGLRQYEQYF. CDR3 DNA sequence: TGTGCCAGCAGTGCAGGGGGTCTGAGACAATACGAGCAGTACTTC.

The V gene is TRBV15, the J gene TRBJ1-1; no clear D. Between the trimmed V and J ends, which lost 1 base and 1 base, there was a span of 13 bases. Germline V CDR1 and CDR2: LNHNV, YYDKDF (reference sequence). The CDR3 extends over 16 amino acids. The CDR3 sequence: CATSRGKGEGNTEAFF. DNA for the CDR3: TGTGCCACCAGCAGAGGAAAGGGCGAAGGGAACACTGAAGCTTTCTTT.

This clone was counted once. The rearrangement uses TRBV7-3 and TRBJ2-7, with D unresolved. From germline, CDR1 is SGHTA and CDR2 FQGTGA. There are 13 residues in the CDR3. Trimming took off 5 bases at V and 7 bases at J, with 15 bases between the two ends. CDR3 nucleotide sequence: TGTGCCAGCAGCCCAGGATTGCCAAGGGAGCAGTACTTC. It specifies CASSPGLPREQYF.

The chain joins TRBV12-3 or TRBV12-4 to TRBJ2-3; unclear D gene. V lost 5 bases and J 5 bases, leaving 5 bases between the germline ends. The CDR3 loop spans 11 amino acids. Written as DNA, the CDR3 is TGTGCCAGCAGTATCATAGATACGCAGTATTTT. As protein: CASSIIDTQYF.

The CDR3: CASSFVTGMPNTEAFF. DNA for the CDR3: TGTGCCAGCAGTTTCGTAACAGGGATGCCGAACACTGAAGCTTTCTTT. This chain uses TRBV27 with TRBJ1-1; TRBD1 is a possible D gene (6 bases). This CDR3 has 16 amino acids. Trimming stripped 3 bases from V and 1 base from J, with 15 bases between. Germline values: CDR1 MNHEY, CDR2 SMNVEV (reference sequence).

The V and J genes are TRBV6-5 and TRBJ1-4; D remains ambiguous. Trimming shortened V by 2 bases and J by 8 bases, and 15 bases separated the two germline ends. Germline assignment: CDR1 MNHEY and CDR2 SVGAGI. The CDR3 sequence is 15 residues long. CDR3 amino acids: CASSYDRREGEKLFF. The DNA for the CDR3 is TGTGCCAGCAGTTACGATCGTAGGGAGGGCGAAAAACTGTTTTTT.